Listed below are T cell receptor beta chains from one sample, sequenced in a study of post-analysis software for immune sequencing data. TCRdb reanalysed the PCR reads using MiXCR and keeps one entry per CDR3 protein. The sample gives fewer than 850,000 distinct CDR3 sequences, 25% to 30% of which show up once; around 0.55% is in the top ten. The sample was blood. Receptors originate from a girl between 10 and 17 years old with multiple sclerosis. Each CDR3 is given with its conserved first and last residue. Each record gives: V gene, clone size, D gene, J gene, CDR3 DNA, CDR3 protein. D genes are given only for firm matches. The size field is filled for only some rows; it gives once, few, many or a size class.

TRBV5-1	-	TRBD2	TRBJ2-1	TGCGCCACGGCCCTGGGTAGCGGGAGGAAGAATGAGCAGTTCTTC	CATALGSGRKNEQFF
TRBV6-6	-	TRBD1	TRBJ1-1	TGTGCCAGCAGTTACCCACAGGGGGCGAAGGCTGAAGCTTTCTTT	CASSYPQGAKAEAFF
TRBV20-1	-	-	TRBJ1-3	TGCAGTGCTAGAGTTTATCGCCGCATCTCTGGAAACACCATATATTTT	CSARVYRRISGNTIYF
TRBV12-3/TRBV12-4	few	-	TRBJ2-7	TGTGCCAGCAGTCAAGGACTGGGGAACGAGCAGTACTTC	CASSQGLGNEQYF
TRBV20-1	-	TRBD2	TRBJ2-1	TGCAGTGCCCATTCCGATAAAAGCGGGAGGGCCTACAATGAGCAGTTCTTC	CSAHSDKSGRAYNEQFF
TRBV7-2	few	-	TRBJ2-5	TGTGCCAGCAGCTCGACCGCCCCACTAGTTGGGCAAGAGACCCAGTACTTC	CASSSTAPLVGQETQYF
TRBV5-1	-	-	TRBJ2-1	TGCGCCAGCAGGGGATATGGTGAGCAGTTCTTC	CASRGYGEQFF
TRBV24-1	few	-	TRBJ2-1	TGTGCCACCAGTGATCCCCCGGATGAGCAGTTCTTC	CATSDPPDEQFF
TRBV20-1	-	-	TRBJ2-3	TGCAGTGCTAGAGGAAGCGGGACAGATACGCAGTATTTT	CSARGSGTDTQYF
TRBV6-1	-	TRBD2	TRBJ2-5	TGTGCCAGCAGCCCGGGGGTTAGCGGGGGGCTGCGAAACAATGAGCAGTACTTC	CASSPGVSGGLRNNEQYF
TRBV5-1	few	TRBD2	TRBJ2-5	TGCGCCAGCAGCTTGGTGCCGACTAGCGCGCAAGAGACCCAGTACTTC	CASSLVPTSAQETQYF
TRBV7-8	-	-	TRBJ1-1	TGTGCCAGCAGCTTAGCGAGCCCCGTGCGGGAAGGGACTGAAGCTTTCTTT	CASSLASPVREGTEAFF
TRBV6-1	many	-	TRBJ2-1	TGTGCCAGCAGTGAAGATCAGGGGAGCCCCTACAATGAGCAGTTCTTC	CASSEDQGSPYNEQFF
TRBV14	-	TRBD2	TRBJ2-4	TGTGCCAGCAGCCAAGAAGGGTTAGCGGGGTACTTC	CASSQEGLAGYF
TRBV12-3/TRBV12-4	-	-	TRBJ2-2	TGTGCCAGCAGTTCCCCGATGGGGCCCGGGGAGCTGTTTTTT	CASSSPMGPGELFF
TRBV15	-	TRBD2	TRBJ2-2	TGTGCCACCAGCAGAGACCTGACTAGCGGGGGGCGACCGAGGGAGCTGTTTTTT	CATSRDLTSGGRPRELFF
TRBV12-3/TRBV12-4	-	TRBD2	TRBJ2-1	TGTGCCAGCAGTTTTGGGAGGGCCTCAGATGAGCAGTTCTTC	CASSFGRASDEQFF
TRBV7-8	-	-	TRBJ2-3	TGTGCCAGCAGCCGCGGAAGGGTTCGCACAGATACGCAGTATTTT	CASSRGRVRTDTQYF
TRBV7-2	-	-	TRBJ2-6	TGTGCCAGCAGCCCCAATAACCCTGGGGCCAACGTCCTGACTTTC	CASSPNNPGANVLTF
TRBV7-9	few	TRBD2	TRBJ2-3	TGTGCCAGCAGCTTCGAGGGACTAGCGGATTGGTCCGATACGCAGTATTTT	CASSFEGLADWSDTQYF
TRBV14	few	-	TRBJ1-2	TGTGCCAGCAGCCGCGGGACCAACCACGGCTACACCTTC	CASSRGTNHGYTF
TRBV6-5	-	TRBD1	TRBJ1-6	TGTGCCAGCACCCCGGGGGACAGGGAAAATTCACCCCTCCACTTT	CASTPGDRENSPLHF
TRBV5-1	few	-	TRBJ2-7	TGCGCCAGCAGCAGAACCGGGACGGACTTCTCCGAGCAGTACTTC	CASSRTGTDFSEQYF